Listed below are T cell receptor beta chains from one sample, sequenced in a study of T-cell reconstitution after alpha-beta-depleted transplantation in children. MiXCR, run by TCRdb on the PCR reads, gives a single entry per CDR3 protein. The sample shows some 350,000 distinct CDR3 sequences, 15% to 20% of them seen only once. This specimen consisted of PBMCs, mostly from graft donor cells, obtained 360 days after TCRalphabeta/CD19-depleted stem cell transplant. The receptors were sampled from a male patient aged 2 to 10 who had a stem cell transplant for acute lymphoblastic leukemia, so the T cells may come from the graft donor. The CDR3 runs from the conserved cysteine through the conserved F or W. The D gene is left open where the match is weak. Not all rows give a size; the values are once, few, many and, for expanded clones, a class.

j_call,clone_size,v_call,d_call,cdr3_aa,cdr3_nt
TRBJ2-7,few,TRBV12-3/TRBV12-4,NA,CASSEIGEQYF,TGTGCCAGCAGTGAAATAGGCGAGCAGTACTTC
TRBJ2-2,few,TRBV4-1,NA,CASSQEPTNTGELFF,TGCGCCAGCAGCCAAGAACCTACGAACACCGGGGAGCTGTTTTTT
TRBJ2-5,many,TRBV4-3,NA,CASSLNIQETQYF,TGCGCCAGCAGCCTAAACATCCAAGAGACCCAGTACTTC
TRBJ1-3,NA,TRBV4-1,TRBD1,CASSQLDRGSGNTIYF,TGCGCCAGCAGCCAGCTCGACAGGGGCTCTGGAAACACCATATATTTT
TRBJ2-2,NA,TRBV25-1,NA,CASSVPGASGELFF,TGTGCCAGCAGTGTTCCAGGGGCAAGCGGGGAGCTGTTTTTT
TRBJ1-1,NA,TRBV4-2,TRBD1,CASSHVGTGDGGTEAFF,TGTGCCAGCAGCCATGTCGGGACAGGGGATGGTGGCACTGAAGCTTTCTTT
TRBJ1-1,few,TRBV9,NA,CASSVGGRPMNTEAFF,TGTGCCAGCAGCGTAGGTGGGCGGCCAATGAACACTGAAGCTTTCTTT
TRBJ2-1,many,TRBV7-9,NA,CASSRRTTYNEQFF,TGTGCCAGCAGCCGTCGGACAACCTACAATGAGCAGTTCTTC
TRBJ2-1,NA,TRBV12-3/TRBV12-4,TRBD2,CASSLSPGLAGYNEQFF,TGTGCCAGCAGTTTATCCCCGGGACTAGCGGGATACAATGAGCAGTTCTTC
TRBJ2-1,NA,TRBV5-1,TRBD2,CASSLTSGRATEQFF,TGCGCCAGCAGCCTCACTAGCGGGAGGGCCACTGAGCAGTTCTTC
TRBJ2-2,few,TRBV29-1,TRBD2,CSVPTSGRAGELFF,TGCAGCGTTCCGACTAGCGGGAGGGCCGGGGAGCTGTTTTTT
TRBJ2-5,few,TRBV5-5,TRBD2,CASSWTSAKTQYF,TGTGCCAGCAGCTGGACTAGCGCGAAGACCCAGTACTTC
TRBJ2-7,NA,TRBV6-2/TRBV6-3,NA,CASSYRVLEQYF,TGTGCCAGCAGTTATCGTGTTCTCGAGCAGTACTTC
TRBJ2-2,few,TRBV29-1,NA,CSVVGARGELFF,TGCAGCGTTGTAGGGGCTCGAGGGGAGCTGTTTTTT
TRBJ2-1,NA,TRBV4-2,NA,CASSQELVRVSEQFF,TGTGCCAGCAGCCAAGAGCTAGTTAGAGTTAGTGAGCAGTTCTTC
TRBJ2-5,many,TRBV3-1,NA,CASSQVFETQYF,TGTGCCAGCAGCCAAGTCTTCGAGACCCAGTACTTC
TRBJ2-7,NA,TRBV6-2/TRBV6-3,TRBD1,CASSPHRQGGSYEQYF,TGTGCCAGCAGCCCTCACAGACAGGGGGGCTCCTACGAGCAGTACTTC
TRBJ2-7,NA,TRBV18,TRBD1,CASSTGTGGLYYEQYF,TGTGCCAGCTCGACCGGGACAGGGGGATTATACTACGAGCAGTACTTC
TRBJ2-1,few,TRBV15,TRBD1,CATSSLRDRVGNEQFF,TGTGCCACCAGCAGCCTCCGGGACAGGGTTGGCAATGAGCAGTTCTTC
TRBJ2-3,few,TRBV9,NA,CASSVAPGGTDTQYF,TGTGCCAGCAGCGTAGCCCCCGGGGGCACAGATACGCAGTATTTT
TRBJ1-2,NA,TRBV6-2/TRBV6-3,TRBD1,CASIQNRDSSYGYTF,TGTGCCAGCATCCAGAACCGGGACAGCTCCTATGGCTACACCTTC
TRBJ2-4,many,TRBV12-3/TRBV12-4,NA,CASSLRAGIAKNIQYF,TGTGCCAGCAGTTTACGGGCAGGGATAGCCAAAAACATTCAGTACTTC
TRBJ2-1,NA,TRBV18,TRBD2,CASSILLAGPSSYNEQFF,TGTGCCAGCTCAATATTACTAGCGGGACCAAGCTCCTACAATGAGCAGTTCTTC
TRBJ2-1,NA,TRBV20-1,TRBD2,CSACCLAGINEQFF,TGCAGTGCTTGTTGTCTAGCGGGGATCAATGAGCAGTTCTTC
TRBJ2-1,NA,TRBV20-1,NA,CSARGKGPISYNEQFF,TGCAGTGCTAGGGGAAAGGGACCGATCTCCTACAATGAGCAGTTCTTC
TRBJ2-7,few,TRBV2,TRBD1,CASSESRTGLSYEQYF,TGTGCCAGCAGTGAAAGTCGGACAGGGCTCTCCTACGAGCAGTACTTC
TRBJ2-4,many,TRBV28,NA,CASSFPDHQPWVKNIQYF,TGTGCCAGCAGTTTTCCGGATCATCAACCTTGGGTCAAAAACATTCAGTACTTC
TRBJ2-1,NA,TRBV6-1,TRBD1,CASSARTGGRNEQFF,TGTGCCAGCAGTGCCCGGACAGGGGGCAGGAATGAGCAGTTCTTC
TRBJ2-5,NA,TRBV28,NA,CASSFYSLGGTQYF,TGTGCCAGCAGTTTTTACTCCCTAGGTGGGACCCAGTACTTC
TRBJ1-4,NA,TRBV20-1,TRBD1,CSAPHFAGTGNEKLFF,TGCAGTGCTCCTCATTTTGCCGGGACAGGGAATGAAAAACTGTTTTTT
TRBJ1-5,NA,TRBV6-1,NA,CASSERGQSNQPQHF,TGTGCCAGCAGTGAAAGAGGCCAGAGCAATCAGCCCCAGCATTTT
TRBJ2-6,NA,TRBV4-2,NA,CASSQMSFLPSGANVLTF,TGTGCCAGCAGCCAAATGTCGTTTCTTCCCTCTGGGGCCAACGTCCTGACTTTC
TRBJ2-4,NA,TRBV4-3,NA,CASSRTGRLAKNIQYF,TGCGCCAGCAGCCGCACGGGACGGCTAGCCAAAAACATTCAGTACTTC
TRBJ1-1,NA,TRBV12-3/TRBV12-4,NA,CASSFSTDYTEAFF,TGTGCCAGCAGTTTTTCCACAGATTACACTGAAGCTTTCTTT
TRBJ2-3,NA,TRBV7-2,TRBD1,CASSLEGQRANTQYF,TGTGCCAGCAGCTTAGAGGGACAGAGGGCTAATACGCAGTATTTT
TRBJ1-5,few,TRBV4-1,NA,CASSQGIVEPQHF,TGCGCCAGCAGCCAAGGGATCGTGGAGCCCCAGCATTTT
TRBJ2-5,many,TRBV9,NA,CASSPDGIQETQYF,TGTGCCAGCAGCCCGGATGGTATACAAGAGACCCAGTACTTC
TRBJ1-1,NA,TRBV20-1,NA,CSAIRTFTDTEAFF,TGCAGTGCTATCCGGACCTTCACAGACACTGAAGCTTTCTTT
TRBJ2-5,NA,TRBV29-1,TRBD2,CSVATSGQETQYF,TGCAGCGTTGCAACTAGCGGACAAGAGACCCAGTACTTC
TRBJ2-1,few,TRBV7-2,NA,CASSRRTGGTNYNEQFF,TGTGCCAGCAGCCGACGGACAGGCGGGACCAACTACAATGAGCAGTTCTTC
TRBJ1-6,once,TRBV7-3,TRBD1,CASSPGDRGNSPLHF,TGTGCCAGCAGCCCTGGGGACAGGGGGAATTCACCCCTCCACTTT
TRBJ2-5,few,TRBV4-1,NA,CASSQDGGDETQYF,TGCGCCAGCAGCCAAGATGGAGGAGATGAAACCCAGTACTTC
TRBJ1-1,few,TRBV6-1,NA,CASSTRTGINTEAFF,TGTGCCAGCAGTACAAGGACGGGAATTAACACTGAAGCTTTCTTT
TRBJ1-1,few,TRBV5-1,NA,CASSASTGMNTEAFF,TGCGCCAGCAGCGCGTCGACAGGAATGAACACTGAAGCTTTCTTT
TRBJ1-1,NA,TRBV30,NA,CAWSRSNTEAFF,TGTGCCTGGAGTCGGTCCAACACTGAAGCTTTCTTT
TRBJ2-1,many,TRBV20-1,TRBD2,CSAQRDLDLYNEQFF,TGCAGTGCACAGCGGGACTTAGACCTATACAATGAGCAGTTCTTC
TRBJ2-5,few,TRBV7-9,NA,CASSLNWNRARETQYF,TGTGCCAGCAGCTTAAACTGGAACAGGGCTCGGGAGACCCAGTACTTC